This T cell receptor (beta chain) was sequenced during a study of long-term antiretroviral therapy in people with HIV. In the case of this clone: Its antigen is as yet unknown.

The junction had 12 bases not matched to a gene; V was cut back by 6 bases and J by 7 bases. There are 13 residues in the CDR3. Germline V gene data show CDR1 as SQVTM and CDR2 as ANQGSEA. Regarding the study as a whole: In HIV, the repertoires covered a tighter span of CDR3 lengths than in controls. Clones expanded before ART dominated the repertoire at all time points.

They ran version v3.0 of the immunoSEQ assay at survey level. Produced via immunoSEQ multiplex PCR; TCRdb's table is partial and in-frame only. This sample has around 38,000 clones, with about 95% found just once. The sequence derives from a man between 25 and 39 years old with HIV. This chain links TRBV29-1 with TRBJ2-7; TRBD1 matches at 7 bases. The sample here was unsorted PBMCs, taken around 9 years after starting antiretroviral therapy. Here the CDR3 DNA reads TGCAGCGTGGGTGAGACAGGGCTATGGGAGCAGTACTTC. It is translated as CSVGETGLWEQYF.